One and the same sample provided the 27 T cell receptor beta chains below, sequenced in a study of blood T cells in healthy people across ages. Next came a second PCR, run for about 6 to 12 cycles, which used a sample-barcoded 5' primer along with a J-beta primer mix. One entry per CDR3 protein, called by TCRdb with MiXCR from the 5' RACE reads. The sample has 700,000 to 850,000 distinct CDR3 sequences; 30% to 45% are singletons. The sequenced sample consisted of blood. Receptor source: a man aged 18-30 years in good health.

This clonotype occurred a few times. A much larger clone lies one base from this, so it may be a read error. The chain employs TRBV2 and TRBJ2-3; D may be TRBD2 (5 bases). The CDR3 has 13 amino acids. Germline V gene data show CDR1 as SNHLY and CDR2 as FYNNEI. V lost 8 bases and J lost 6, with 15 bases in between. The CDR3: CASLDGVGDTQYF. The CDR3 DNA sequence: TGTGCCAGCCTCGACGGGGTCGGCGATACGCAGTATTTT. Looking up the rest from reference TRBV2 and TRBJ2-3 gives the full variable domain: EPEVTQTPSHQVTQMGQEVILRCVPISNHLYFYWYRQILGQKVEFLVSFYNNEISEKSEIFDDQFSVERPDGSNFTLKIRSTKLEDSAMYFCASLDGVGDTQYFGPGTRLTVL.

V is TRBV20-1 and J is TRBJ2-5; D may be TRBD2 (5 bases). Looked up from germline, CDR1 is DFQATT and CDR2 is SNEGSKA (reference sequence). The CDR3 runs to 12 residues. Trimming removed 3 bases from V and 1 base from J, with 6 bases in between. The CDR3 nucleotides read TGCAGTGCTAGGGACTCCCAAGAGACCCAGTACTTC. The encoded protein is CSARDSQETQYF.

The chain is built from TRBV20-1 and TRBJ1-2, with a possible D match to TRBD1 (6 bases). This CDR3 is 13 amino acids long. V lost 3 bases and J 2 bases, leaving 10 bases between the germline ends. Germline V lookup: CDR1 DFQATT, CDR2 SNEGSKA (reference sequence). The CDR3 here is CSASTGGNYGYTF. The CDR3 coding sequence is TGCAGTGCTAGCACCGGGGGCAACTATGGCTACACCTTC.

This clonotype was picked up many times. This chain joins TRBV12-3 or TRBV12-4 and TRBJ2-7; tentatively, D is TRBD1 or TRBD2 (5 bases each). The CDR3 is 13 amino acids. The V end lost 4 bases, the J end lost 6 bases, and 13 bases lay between the germline ends. The CDR3 DNA is TGTGCCAGCAGTTGGCAGGGTGGAGGCGAGCAGTACTTC. Amino acid sequence: CASSWQGGGEQYF.

This clonotype has just a few counts. The V and J genes are TRBV7-2 and TRBJ1-6; D perhaps matches TRBD1 (6 bases). V was shortened by 4 bases and J by 15 bases, with 19 bases between the two germline ends. Germline CDR1 is SGHTA and CDR2 is FQGNSA. The CDR3 totals 14 residues. CDR3 sequence: CASSSGVSPRVLHF. CDR3 coding DNA: TGTGCCAGCAGCTCAGGGGTGAGCCCTCGGGTCCTCCACTTT. The whole variable domain, remainder taken from reference TRBV7-2 and TRBJ1-6, is GAGVSQSPSNKVTEKGKDVELRCDPISGHTALYWYRQSLGQGLEFLIYFQGNSAPDKSGLPSDRFSAERTGGSVSTLTIQRTQQEDSAVYLCASSSGVSPRVLHFGNGTRLTVT.

The chain uses TRBV11-2 and TRBJ2-5, with D possibly being TRBD1 (5 bases). The germline V gene has CDR1 SGHAT and CDR2 FQNNGV. Trimming took off 5 bases at V and 11 bases at J, with 24 bases between the two ends. CDR3 length: 15 amino acids. CDR3 sequence reads: CASSTDRPDWDEQYF. For the CDR3, the DNA is TGTGCCAGCAGCACCGACAGACCTGATTGGGATGAGCAGTACTTC.

The V and J genes are TRBV11-2 and TRBJ2-7, with TRBD2 matching over 8 bases. Germline loops: CDR1 SGHAT, CDR2 FQNNGV. Trimming at V came to 5 bases and at J to 1 base, leaving 16 bases not matched to a gene. This CDR3 spans 18 amino acids. In DNA form, the CDR3 reads TGTGCCAGCAGCCCGGTTGGTTCGGGGGGGGAGTCTTCCTACGAGCAGTACTTC. Its translation is CASSPVGSGGESSYEQYF. Looking up the rest from reference TRBV11-2 and TRBJ2-7 gives the full variable domain: EAGVAQSPRYKIIEKRQSVAFWCNPISGHATLYWYQQILGQGPKLLIQFQNNGVVDDSQLPKDRFSAERLKGVDSTLKIQPAKLEDSAVYLCASSPVGSGGESSYEQYFGPGTRLTVT.

The rearrangement uses TRBV12-3 or TRBV12-4 and TRBJ2-3, with 7 bases lining up with TRBD1. The CDR3 is 15 residues long. V lost 5 bases, J lost 11 bases, and 16 bases stayed unmatched. The DNA of the CDR3 is TGTGCCAGCAGTCCAGGACAGGAGAGCGCAGATGTGCAGTATTTT. Translating it yields CASSPGQESADVQYF.

This clonotype showed up just once. One junction end does not reproduce the germline sequence, and a read error may be involved. The chain employs TRBV18 and TRBJ2-1; maybe TRBD2 (5 bases). The CDR3 totals 15 residues. The germline V gene has CDR1 KGHSH and CDR2 LQKENI. Here the CDR3 DNA reads TGTGCCAGCTCACCGACTGGAGACTACCACAATAAGCAGTTCTTC. As protein: CASSPTGDYHNKQFF.

For this clonotype: A much larger clone is a single base away; this may be a read error. V is TRBV7-2 and J is TRBJ2-7; the match to TRBD1 covers 9 bases. Germline assignment: CDR1 SGHTA and CDR2 FQGNSA. The length of the CDR3 is 13 residues. Trimming removed 7 bases from V and 7 bases from J; junction bases left unmatched: 8. In DNA, the CDR3 is TGTGCCAGCAAACAGGGGGCGTACAATGAGCAGTACTTC. It translates to CASKQGAYNEQYF. Full variable domain (outside the CDR3, taken from reference TRBV7-2 and TRBJ2-7): GAGVSQSPSNKVTEKGKDVELRCDPISGHTALYWYRQSLGQGLEFLIYFQGNSAPDKSGLPSDRFSAERTGGSVSTLTIQRTQQEDSAVYLCASKQGAYNEQYFGPGTRLTVT.

In the case of this clonotype: The junction and the germline gene differ at one end; a read error may be behind it. The gene calls are TRBV6-5 and TRBJ2-3; D perhaps matches TRBD2 (6 bases). The germline CDR1 and CDR2 sequences are MNHEY and SVGAGI. CDR3 size: 15 residues. The CDR3 loop reads CANSYFGGTTDTQYF. CDR3 DNA sequence: TGTGCCAACAGTTACTTCGGGGGAACCACAGATACGCAGTATTTT.

This clonotype was found a few times. J is TRBJ1-5 and V is TRBV4-1; D might be TRBD1 (5 bases). The germline V and J ends were trimmed by 0 bases and 3 bases, with 9 bases remaining between them. CDR1 is MGHRA, CDR2 YSYEKL, per germline. This CDR3 comprises 15 residues. Here the CDR3 DNA reads TGCGCCAGCAGCCAAGAAAGGGGAATCAATCAGCCCCAGCATTTT. This gives the protein CASSQERGINQPQHF.

The chain links TRBV7-2 to TRBJ2-2; unclear D gene. This CDR3 is 15 amino acids long. CDR1 and CDR2 from the germline V gene are SGHTA and FQGNSA. With 0 bases removed from V and 4 bases from J, the gap between germline ends came to 9 bases. The CDR3 DNA reads as TGTGCCAGCAGCTTAGCCACAGCACTCACCGGGGAGCTGTTTTTT. Translating it yields CASSLATALTGELFF.

This clonotype was seen repeatedly, ten times or more. The rearrangement uses TRBV6-5 and TRBJ2-7; D is unresolved. Germline loops: CDR1 MNHEY, CDR2 SVGAGI. CDR3 length: 14 amino acids. The V gene lost 4 bases and the J gene lost 2 bases, with 12 bases spanning the gap. The CDR3 nucleotides are TGTGCCAGCAGTTCAAGACCGACGACCTACGAGCAGTACTTC. Translating gives CASSSRPTTYEQYF.

In its sample, this clonotype was seen a few times. This may come from a read error, since a much larger clone is one base off. This chain links TRBV12-3 or TRBV12-4 with TRBJ2-7, with 7 bases aligning to TRBD2. The CDR3 is 13 residues long. V shed 3 bases, J shed 7 bases, and the junction held 6 bases outside the gene matches. This chain's CDR3 is CASSLNPAGEQYF. CDR3 nucleotide sequence: TGTGCCAGCAGTTTGAACCCAGCGGGGGAGCAGTACTTC.

This clonotype was counted many times. V is TRBV4-1 and J is TRBJ2-1; TRBD2 matches at 11 bases. Germline CDR1 is MGHRA and CDR2 is YSYEKL. The CDR3 runs to 16 residues. V was pared by 4 bases and J by 6 bases, with 8 bases of the junction left unmatched. Here the CDR3 reads CASSLFSGGVINEQFF. CDR3 in DNA: TGCGCCAGCAGCCTGTTTAGCGGGGGGGTGATCAATGAGCAGTTCTTC.

This clonotype was seen once. One junction end disagrees with the germline gene, perhaps due to a read error. V usage is TRBV28 and J usage is TRBJ1-1, with D maybe TRBD1 (6 bases). CDR3 size: 17 residues. CDR1 is MDHEN, CDR2 SYDVKM, per germline. CDR3 residues: CASSFKPMGGGGPEAFF. The CDR3 DNA is TGCGCCAGCAGTTTTAAGCCCATGGGTGGGGGGGGCCCTGAAGCTTTCTTT.

The table lists this clonotype with many counts. This sequence joins TRBV4-3 and TRBJ1-2; the match to TRBD1 covers 7 bases. J gave up 6 bases and V 4 bases, and 5 bases lay outside the gene matches. The CDR3 has 13 residues. From germline, CDR1 is LGHNA and CDR2 YSLEER. The CDR3 DNA is TGCGCCAGCAGCCCTGGACAGGACGATGGCTACACCTTC. It specifies CASSPGQDDGYTF.

Turning to this clonotype: The junction and the germline gene differ at one end; a read error may be behind it. The chain links TRBV5-1 to TRBJ1-4; D remains unclear. Germline CDR1 reads SGHRS; CDR2 reads YFSETQ. The CDR3 has 16 residues. DNA for the CDR3: TGCGCCAGCAACTTGGCCCCGGTCGCAACTAATGAAAAACTGTTTTTT. It is translated as CASNLAPVATNEKLFF. Full variable domain (missing parts from reference TRBV5-1 and TRBJ1-4): KAGVTQTPRYLIKTRGQQVTLSCSPISGHRSVSWYQQTPGQGLQFLFEYFSETQRNKGNFPGRFSGRQFSNSRSEMNVSTLELGDSALYLCASNLAPVATNEKLFFGSGTQLSVL.

The gene calls are TRBV4-3 and TRBJ2-7; TRBD1 matches at 8 bases. J lost 3 bases, V lost 4 bases, and 5 bases had no gene match. This CDR3 is 14 amino acids long. CDR1 LGHNA and CDR2 YSLEER come from the germline V gene. The CDR3 here is CASSPRTGLYEQYF. DNA of the CDR3: TGCGCCAGCAGCCCGCGGACAGGGCTCTACGAGCAGTACTTC.

The V call is TRBV18, the J call TRBJ2-7; D remains unclear. V was pared by 3 bases and J by 7 bases, with 16 bases between. The CDR3 extends over 14 amino acids. CDR1 KGHSH and CDR2 LQKENI come from the germline V gene. The CDR3 is CASSPESYTTEQYF. The CDR3 DNA reads TGTGCCAGCTCACCCGAATCCTATACCACGGAGCAGTACTTC.

This clonotype was seen many times. The gene calls are TRBV20-1 and TRBJ2-3, with 8 bases fitting TRBD2. CDR3 size: 14 residues. From germline, CDR1 is DFQATT and CDR2 SNEGSKA (reference sequence). J was trimmed by 2 bases and V by 6 bases; bases with no gene match: 7. The DNA of the CDR3 is TGCAGTGCCCCTACTAGCGGAATCACAGATACGCAGTATTTT. It translates to CSAPTSGITDTQYF.

The table lists this clonotype with a count of one. This chain connects TRBV7-9 to TRBJ1-1; TRBD1 might be the D (6 bases). The CDR3 is 12 residues long. Germline V CDR1 and CDR2: SEHNR, FQNEAQ (reference sequence). Trimming pared 7 bases from V and 6 bases from J, leaving 12 bases between. CDR3 loop: CASTRGGSEAFF. The CDR3 region has the DNA TGTGCCAGCACGAGGGGGGGCTCTGAAGCTTTCTTT.

About this clonotype itself: At one end, the junction sequence differs from germline, possibly due to a read error. V gene TRBV6-1 combines with J gene TRBJ1-3, with D hard to call. CDR3 length equals 18 residues. CDR1 MNHNS and CDR2 SASEGT come from the germline V gene. The CDR3 sequence is CASSPFGRAISSGSTIYF. In nucleotides, the CDR3 is TGTGCCAGCAGCCCTTTCGGGAGGGCGATTTCCTCTGGAAGCACCATATATTTT.

The V and J genes are TRBV12-3 or TRBV12-4 and TRBJ1-2, with D uncertain. This CDR3 is 13 amino acids long. V was trimmed by 9 bases and J by 7 bases, leaving 18 bases between them. The CDR3 reads CARPDRGDAGYTF. The CDR3 DNA follows: TGTGCCAGACCCGATCGGGGTGATGCTGGCTACACCTTC.

This clonotype was recorded at least ten times. The CDR3 is CASSLMAEETQYF. The CDR3, as DNA: TGTGCCAGCAGCTTAATGGCCGAAGAGACCCAGTACTTC. The V and J genes are TRBV7-2 and TRBJ2-5; D gene uncertain. The CDR3 sequence is 13 residues long. The germline gives CDR1 SGHTA, CDR2 FQGNSA. Deletions cut 2 bases from V and 3 bases from J, with 7 bases between.

The chain's CDR3 is CASSFRGVGANVLTF. DNA for the CDR3: TGTGCCAGCAGTTTCAGAGGGGTGGGGGCCAACGTCCTGACTTTC. The chain combines TRBV12-3 or TRBV12-4 with TRBJ2-6; either TRBD1 or TRBD2 may supply D (5 bases each). Trimming removed 3 bases from V and 4 bases from J, with 10 bases in between. This CDR3 region has 15 residues.